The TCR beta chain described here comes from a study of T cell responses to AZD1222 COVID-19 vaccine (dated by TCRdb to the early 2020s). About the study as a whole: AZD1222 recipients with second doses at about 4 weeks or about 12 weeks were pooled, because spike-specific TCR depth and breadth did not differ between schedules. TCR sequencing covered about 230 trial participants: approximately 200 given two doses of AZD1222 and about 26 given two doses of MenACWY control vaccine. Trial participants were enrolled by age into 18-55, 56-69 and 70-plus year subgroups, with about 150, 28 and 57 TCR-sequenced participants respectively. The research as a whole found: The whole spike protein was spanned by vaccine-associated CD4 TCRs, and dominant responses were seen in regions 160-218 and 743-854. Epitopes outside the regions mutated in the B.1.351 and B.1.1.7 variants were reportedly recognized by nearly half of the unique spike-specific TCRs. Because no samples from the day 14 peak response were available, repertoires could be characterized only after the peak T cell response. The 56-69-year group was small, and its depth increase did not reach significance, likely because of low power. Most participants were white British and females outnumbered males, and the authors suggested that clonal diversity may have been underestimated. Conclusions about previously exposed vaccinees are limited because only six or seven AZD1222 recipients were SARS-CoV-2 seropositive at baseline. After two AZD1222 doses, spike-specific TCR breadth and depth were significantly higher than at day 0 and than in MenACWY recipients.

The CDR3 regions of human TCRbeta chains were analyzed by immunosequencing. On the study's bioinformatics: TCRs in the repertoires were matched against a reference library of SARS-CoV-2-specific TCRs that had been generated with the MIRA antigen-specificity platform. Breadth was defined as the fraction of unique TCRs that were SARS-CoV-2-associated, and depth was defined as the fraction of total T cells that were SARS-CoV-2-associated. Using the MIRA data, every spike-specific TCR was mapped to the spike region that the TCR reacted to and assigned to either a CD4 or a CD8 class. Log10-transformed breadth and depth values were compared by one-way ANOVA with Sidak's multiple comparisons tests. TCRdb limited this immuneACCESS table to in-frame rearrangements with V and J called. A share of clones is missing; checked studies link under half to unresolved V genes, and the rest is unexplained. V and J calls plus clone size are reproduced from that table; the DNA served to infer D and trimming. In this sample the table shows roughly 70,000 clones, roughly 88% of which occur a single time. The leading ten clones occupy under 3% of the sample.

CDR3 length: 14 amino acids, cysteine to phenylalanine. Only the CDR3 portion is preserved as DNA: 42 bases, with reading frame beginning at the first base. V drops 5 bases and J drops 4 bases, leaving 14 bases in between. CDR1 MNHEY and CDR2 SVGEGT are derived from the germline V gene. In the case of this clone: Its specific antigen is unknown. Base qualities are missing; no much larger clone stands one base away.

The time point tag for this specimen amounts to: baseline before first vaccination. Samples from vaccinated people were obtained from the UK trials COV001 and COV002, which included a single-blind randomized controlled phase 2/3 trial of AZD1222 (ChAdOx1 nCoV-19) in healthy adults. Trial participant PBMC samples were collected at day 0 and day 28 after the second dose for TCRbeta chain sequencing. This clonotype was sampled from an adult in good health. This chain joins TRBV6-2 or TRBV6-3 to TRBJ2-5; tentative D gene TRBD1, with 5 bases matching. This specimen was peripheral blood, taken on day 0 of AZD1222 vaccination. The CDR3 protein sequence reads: CASSPGLVGETQYF. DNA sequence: TGTGCCAGCAGTCCAGGGTTGGTTGGAGAGACCCAGTACTTC.